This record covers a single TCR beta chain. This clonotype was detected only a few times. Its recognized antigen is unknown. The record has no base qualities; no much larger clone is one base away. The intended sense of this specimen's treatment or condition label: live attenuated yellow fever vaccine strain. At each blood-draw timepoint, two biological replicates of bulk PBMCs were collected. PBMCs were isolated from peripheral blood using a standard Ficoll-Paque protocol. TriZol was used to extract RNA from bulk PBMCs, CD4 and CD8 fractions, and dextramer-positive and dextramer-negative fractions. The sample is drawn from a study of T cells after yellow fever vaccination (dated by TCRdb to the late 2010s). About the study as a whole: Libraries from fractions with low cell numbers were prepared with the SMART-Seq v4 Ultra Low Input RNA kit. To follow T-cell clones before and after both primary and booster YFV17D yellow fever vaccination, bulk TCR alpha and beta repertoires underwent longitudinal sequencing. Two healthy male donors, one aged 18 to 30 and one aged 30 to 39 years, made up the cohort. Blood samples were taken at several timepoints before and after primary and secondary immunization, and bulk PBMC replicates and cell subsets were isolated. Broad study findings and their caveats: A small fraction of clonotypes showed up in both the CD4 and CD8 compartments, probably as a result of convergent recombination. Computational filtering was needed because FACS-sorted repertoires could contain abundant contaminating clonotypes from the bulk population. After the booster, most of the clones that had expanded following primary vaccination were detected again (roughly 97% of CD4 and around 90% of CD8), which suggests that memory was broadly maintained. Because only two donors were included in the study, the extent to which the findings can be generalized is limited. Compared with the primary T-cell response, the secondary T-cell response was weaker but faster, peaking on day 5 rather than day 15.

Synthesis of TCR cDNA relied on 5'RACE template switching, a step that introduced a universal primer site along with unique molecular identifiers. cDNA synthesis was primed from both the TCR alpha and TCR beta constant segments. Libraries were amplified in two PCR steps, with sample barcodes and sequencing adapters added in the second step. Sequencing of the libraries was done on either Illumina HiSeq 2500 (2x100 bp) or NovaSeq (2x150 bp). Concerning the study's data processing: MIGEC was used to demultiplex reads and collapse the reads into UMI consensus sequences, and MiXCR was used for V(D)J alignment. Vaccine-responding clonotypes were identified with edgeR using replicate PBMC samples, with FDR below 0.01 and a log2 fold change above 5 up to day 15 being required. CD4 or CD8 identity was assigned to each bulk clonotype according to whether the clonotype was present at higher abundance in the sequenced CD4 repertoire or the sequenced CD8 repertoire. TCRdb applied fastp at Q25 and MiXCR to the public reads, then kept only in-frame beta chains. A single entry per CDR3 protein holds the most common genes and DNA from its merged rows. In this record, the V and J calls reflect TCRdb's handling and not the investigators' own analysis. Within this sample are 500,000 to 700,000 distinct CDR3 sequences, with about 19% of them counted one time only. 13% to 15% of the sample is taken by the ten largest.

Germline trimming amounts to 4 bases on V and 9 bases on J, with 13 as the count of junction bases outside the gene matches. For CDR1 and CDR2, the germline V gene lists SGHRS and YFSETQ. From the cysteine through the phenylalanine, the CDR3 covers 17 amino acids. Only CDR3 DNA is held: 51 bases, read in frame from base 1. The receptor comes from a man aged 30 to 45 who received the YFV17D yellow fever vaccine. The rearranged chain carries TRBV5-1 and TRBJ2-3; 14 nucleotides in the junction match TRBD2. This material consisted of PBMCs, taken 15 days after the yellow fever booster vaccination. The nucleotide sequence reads TGCGCCAGCAGCAGCTTATGGGGACTAGCGGGAGTTGAGACGCAGTATTTT. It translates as CASSSLWGLAGVETQYF.